This TCR beta chain was observed in a study of neoadjuvant nivolumab and ipilimumab in lung cancer. Study conclusions and caveats: Resected tumors had greater TCR richness and clonality than uninvolved lung. Only a single major-pathologic-response sample was available for clonality analysis. From pretherapy to surgery, tumor richness and clonality rose with dual therapy.

This clone was seen just once. Its specificity is unknown. Libraries were prepared by immunoSEQ multiplex PCR; TCRdb keeps only in-frame clonotypes and omits some of them. Among 5,000 to 5,500 clones listed, 90% to 95% were seen once. CDR3 length: 15 amino acids. The V gene's germline CDR1 is SGHNT and CDR2 YYREEE (reference sequence). After removal of 3 bases from V and 6 bases from J, the junction contained 10 bases not matched to a gene. Sample: blood, taken after neoadjuvant nivolumab, alone or with ipilimumab, at or shortly before surgery. This sequence originates from an adult with non-small cell lung cancer. Some clones in this sample may be carry-over from other donors' samples. The rearrangement uses TRBV5-4 and TRBJ1-1; 8 positions match TRBD1. The CDR3: CASSSGDRRTAEAFF. CDR3 nucleotide sequence: TGTGCCAGCAGCTCGGGGGACAGGCGGACCGCTGAAGCTTTCTTT.